This T cell receptor beta chain was recovered during a study of T cells in Graves' hyperthyroidism and ophthalmopathy. As for the study in general: Prior to any treatment, at the point of initial diagnosis, peripheral blood was collected.

V was clipped by 2 bases and J by 0 bases; unmatched bases: 3. Germline V lookup: CDR1 SGHVS, CDR2 FQNEAQ. The CDR3 runs 15 residues. Study-wide findings and caveats: A 13 V-J model separated ophthalmopathy from stable hyperthyroidism.

This clonotype came up many times. Antigen specificity is unknown. Aged 18 to 65, the patients had hyperthyroidism that was newly diagnosed and had lasted under 2 months. PBMCs were obtained from about 9.9 ml fresh peripheral blood. Amplification of TCR beta CDR3 regions was performed using RNA transcripts as template. A set of HTBI primers served as the primers for a first-round RT-PCR of the TCR CDR3. TCRdb redid the calling of the multiplex PCR reads with MiXCR, one entry per CDR3 protein. The sample contains about 840,000 distinct CDR3 sequences, 38% of which appear only once. Sequenced material: blood. This sequence originates from a man aged 18 to 29 with Graves' hyperthyroidism. This chain links TRBV7-8 with TRBJ2-7; 8 positions match TRBD2. CDR3 DNA sequence: TGTGCCAGCAGCTTACCGAGCGGGAGCTCCTACGAGCAGTACTTC. Translating it yields CASSLPSGSSYEQYF. Supplemented by reference TRBV7-8 and TRBJ2-7, the full variable domain reads GAGVSQSPRYKVAKRGQDVALRCDPISGHVSLFWYQQALGQGPEFLTYFQNEAQLDKSGLPSDRFFAERPEGSVSTLKIQRTQQEDSAVYLCASSLPSGSSYEQYFGPGTRLTVT.